The rows below give T cell receptor beta chains drawn from one sample of a study of blood T cell repertoires in COVID-19. Produced via immunoSEQ multiplex PCR; TCRdb's table is partial and in-frame only. The repertoire holds about 120,000 clones, with 70% to 80% as singletons. Sequenced material: peripheral blood. The receptors here all came from a woman aged 60 to 75 with acute or convalescent COVID-19. CDR3s include the opening cysteine and the closing phenylalanine or tryptophan. Each record gives: V gene, J gene, D gene, clone size, CDR3 protein, CDR3 DNA. The D gene is left open where the match is weak. A row's size may be missing; if present it is once, few, many or a size class.

TRBV5-1	TRBJ1-1	.	.	CASSKALAGAEAFF	TGCGCCAGCAGCAAGGCCTTGGCCGGGGCTGAAGCTTTCTTT
TRBV19	TRBJ1-2	TRBD1	.	CASSIDGQAGYTF	TGTGCCAGTAGTATAGATGGACAGGCCGGCTACACCTTC
TRBV19	TRBJ2-6	.	.	CASNPDSSSGANVLTF	TGTGCCAGTAACCCGGACAGCTCCTCTGGGGCCAACGTCCTGACTTTC
TRBV7-9	TRBJ1-1	.	few	CASSREGGRTEAFF	TGTGCCAGCAGCCGGGAGGGGGGGCGTACTGAAGCTTTCTTT
TRBV7-8	TRBJ1-5	.	many	CASSLEAGVGQPQHF	TGTGCCAGCAGCTTAGAGGCCGGGGTAGGGCAGCCCCAGCATTTT
TRBV3-1/TRBV3-2	TRBJ1-2	TRBD1	once	CASRPAEGAYGYTF	TGTGCCAGCAGGCCCGCGGAGGGGGCTTATGGCTACACCTTC
TRBV30	TRBJ2-3	TRBD2	.	CAWASGGGRSTDTQYF	TGTGCCTGGGCTAGCGGGGGGGGTCGGAGCACAGATACGCAGTATTTT
TRBV24-1	TRBJ2-5	TRBD2	.	CATRGGNQETQYF	TGTGCCACCCGGGGGGGGAACCAAGAGACCCAGTACTTC
TRBV9	TRBJ2-3	.	.	CASSVGTLSTDTQYF	TGTGCCAGCAGCGTAGGGACACTTAGCACAGATACGCAGTATTTT
TRBV28	TRBJ1-2	.	.	CASSFERLGYTF	TGTGCCAGCAGTTTTGAGCGTTTGGGCTACACCTTC
TRBV5-1	TRBJ2-2	.	.	CASSDTLTGELFF	TGCGCCAGCAGCGACACCCTGACCGGGGAGCTGTTTTTT
TRBV10-3	TRBJ1-2	.	.	CAISESQVGYTF	TGTGCCATCAGTGAGTCGCAGGTCGGCTACACCTTC
TRBV9	TRBJ1-1	.	.	CASSVQGMNTEAFF	TGTGCCAGCAGCGTACAGGGGATGAACACTGAAGCTTTCTTT
TRBV9	TRBJ2-7	.	.	CASSVADRSTYEQYF	TGTGCCAGCAGCGTAGCCGACAGGTCTACCTACGAGCAGTACTTC
TRBV5-5	TRBJ1-1	TRBD1	.	CASTEQGGDTEAFF	TGTGCCAGCACCGAACAGGGGGGCGACACTGAAGCTTTCTTT
TRBV18	TRBJ1-1	.	.	CASSQRGVPMNTEAFF	TGTGCCAGCTCACAACGAGGAGTTCCCATGAACACTGAAGCTTTCTTT
TRBV6-5	TRBJ1-1	TRBD1	.	CASGRQGLNTEAFF	TGTGCCAGCGGAAGACAGGGACTGAACACTGAAGCTTTCTTT
TRBV12-3/TRBV12-4	TRBJ2-1	.	.	CASRDSRNNEQFF	TGTGCCAGCAGGGACAGTAGGAACAATGAGCAGTTCTTC
TRBV28	TRBJ1-1	TRBD1	.	CASGLRTGKNTEAFF	TGTGCCAGCGGTCTAAGGACAGGAAAAAACACTGAAGCTTTCTTT
TRBV5-4	TRBJ2-5	.	.	CASSLGQNQETQYF	TGTGCCAGCAGCTTGGGACAGAACCAAGAGACCCAGTACTTC
TRBV9	TRBJ1-1	.	few	CASSVVRGDTEAFF	TGTGCCAGCAGCGTAGTAAGGGGTGACACTGAAGCTTTCTTT
TRBV9	TRBJ1-6	.	few	CASSVGHHYNSPLHF	TGTGCCAGCAGCGTAGGACACCACTATAATTCACCCCTCCACTTT
TRBV3-1/TRBV3-2	TRBJ2-3	.	.	CASSPSWAESTDTQYF	TGTGCCAGCAGCCCGTCGTGGGCCGAAAGCACAGATACGCAGTATTTT
TRBV7-3	TRBJ2-2	TRBD1	.	CASSLTGQGYGELFF	TGTGCCAGCAGCTTGACGGGACAGGGTTACGGGGAGCTGTTTTTT
TRBV28	TRBJ1-2	.	few	CASSFGSPAANYGYTF	TGTGCCAGCAGTTTCGGGTCACCTGCCGCTAACTATGGCTACACCTTC
TRBV11-2	TRBJ1-3	TRBD1	.	CASNLRDRGAGNTIYF	TGTGCCAGCAACCTAAGGGACAGGGGGGCTGGAAACACCATATATTTT
TRBV7-2	TRBJ2-3	.	.	CASSPGLSTDTQYF	TGTGCCAGCAGCCCGGGACTCTCCACAGATACGCAGTATTTT
TRBV30	TRBJ2-7	.	few	CAWSILTGQYF	TGTGCCTGGAGTATCCTCACCGGGCAGTACTTC
TRBV10-3	TRBJ1-1	.	few	CAISGGQTEAFF	TGTGCCATCAGTGGAGGGCAGACTGAAGCTTTCTTT
TRBV7-8	TRBJ1-2	.	.	CASSRVTGNYGYTF	TGTGCCAGCAGCCGAGTTACAGGGAACTATGGCTACACCTTC
TRBV30	TRBJ1-5	TRBD1	.	CAWSDAGGFSNQPQHF	TGTGCCTGGAGTGACGCAGGGGGCTTTAGCAATCAGCCCCAGCATTTT
TRBV2	TRBJ1-1	.	.	CASSEREGVTEAFF	TGTGCCAGCAGTGAAAGGGAGGGAGTCACTGAAGCTTTCTTT
TRBV15	TRBJ1-5	TRBD1	.	CATSRDRTGVIQPQHF	TGTGCCACCAGCAGGGACCGGACAGGAGTGATCCAGCCCCAGCATTTT
TRBV7-9	TRBJ1-1	.	.	CASSLASRGLAEAFF	TGTGCCAGCAGCTTAGCATCCAGGGGATTAGCTGAAGCTTTCTTT
TRBV6-6	TRBJ2-2	TRBD2	.	CASTTSGGTTGELFF	TGTGCCAGCACCACAAGCGGGGGTACCACCGGGGAGCTGTTTTTT
TRBV6-1	TRBJ1-2	.	.	CASSEVNRRYGYTF	TGTGCCAGCAGTGAAGTTAACAGACGCTATGGCTACACCTTC
TRBV28	TRBJ1-3	TRBD1	.	CASSVPGQGGTIYF	TGTGCCAGCAGTGTGCCGGGACAGGGGGGGACCATATATTTT
TRBV27	TRBJ1-6	.	many	CASSLSGGSPLHF	TGTGCCAGCAGTTTATCGGGGGGGTCACCCCTCCACTTT
TRBV5-1	TRBJ2-5	.	.	CASSLDTQETQYF	TGCGCCAGCAGCTTGGACACCCAAGAGACCCAGTACTTC
TRBV5-1	TRBJ1-1	.	.	CASSPVIAGPTEAFF	TGCGCCAGCAGCCCGGTGATCGCAGGGCCCACTGAAGCTTTCTTT
TRBV5-1	TRBJ1-4	TRBD1	many	CASSPDRGGEKLFF	TGCGCCAGCAGCCCGGACAGGGGAGGGGAAAAACTGTTTTTT
TRBV4-1	TRBJ1-1	.	.	CASSQVARGQTEAFF	TGCGCCAGCAGCCAAGTGGCCAGGGGTCAAACTGAAGCTTTCTTT